The following is a T cell receptor (beta chain) sequence with its context. Genomic DNA templated the TCR beta VDJ and CDR3 profiling. TCRdb re-analysed the reads in MiXCR, keeping a single row per CDR3 protein. The sample gives over 40,000 distinct CDR3 sequences, around 72% of which show up once; less than 40% is in the top ten. Germline values: CDR1 LGHNA, CDR2 YSLEER. Deletions cut 1 base from V and 8 bases from J, with 14 bases between. The CDR3 covers 14 residues. The sample originates from a study of CD8+CD57+ T cells in acquired aplastic anemia. Turning to the study itself: Sorted CD4+ and CD8+ cell DNA averaged about 3 ug. Read counts for CD4+ cells (from healthy donors) averaged around 11 million.

Specimen: sorted CD4+, CD8+, or CD8+CD57+ T cells (not recorded which) from PBMCs. The chain couples TRBV4-3 to TRBJ1-1; perhaps TRBD1 as D (6 bases). The clonotype comes from a human donor in good health, serving as a control. DNA for the CDR3: TGCGCCAGCAGCCAAGCCAAGGTGGGGACAGAAGCTTTCTTT. Its protein is CASSQAKVGTEAFF.